Below are 9 T cell receptor beta chains sequenced from a single sample in a study of cytomegalovirus exposure and HLA in healthy donors. Produced via immunoSEQ multiplex PCR; TCRdb's table is partial and in-frame only. Here the sample spans about 74,000 clones, about 93% being singletons. Sequencing was done on a sample of PBMCs. All receptors come from a woman under 30 in good health and CMV-seropositive.

The chain is built from TRBV27 and TRBJ2-2; the D gene is possibly TRBD1 (5 bases). Germline CDR1 MNHEY, CDR2 SMNVEV (reference sequence). With 7 bases removed from V and 4 bases from J, the gap between germline ends came to 16 bases. CDR3 size: 15 residues. CDR3 nucleotides: TGTGCCAGCAAATTGTCACAGGAAGGCACCGGGGAGCTGTTTTTT. It yields the protein CASKLSQEGTGELFF.

This sequence joins TRBV2 and TRBJ2-7; D might be TRBD1 (6 bases). Trimming took 10 bases from V and 0 from J, leaving 13 bases between them. The CDR3 has 13 amino acids. Germline V lookup: CDR1 SNHLY, CDR2 FYNNEI. The CDR3 DNA follows: TGTGCCATCGACCCGGGACACTCCTACGAGCAGTACTTC. It translates to CAIDPGHSYEQYF.

The chain carries TRBV7-9 and TRBJ2-2; D is unclear. Trimming took off 1 base at V and 0 bases at J, with 12 bases between the two ends. Germline V gene lookup returns CDR1 SEHNR and CDR2 FQNEAQ (reference sequence). The CDR3 extends over 17 amino acids. Here the CDR3 DNA reads TGTGCCAGCAGCTTAGGGGCCTTGGGTGCGAACACCGGGGAGCTGTTTTTT. Protein: CASSLGALGANTGELFF.

The chain joins TRBV7-8 to TRBJ1-1; no clear D. This CDR3 has 14 residues. The germline V gene has CDR1 SGHVS and CDR2 FQNEAQ. V was clipped by 1 base and J by 1 base, with 7 bases between them. The CDR3: CASSLEGGNTEAFF. CDR3 DNA sequence: TGTGCCAGCAGCTTAGAAGGAGGGAACACTGAAGCTTTCTTT.

The chain couples TRBV5-1 to TRBJ2-7; D remains unclear. Between the trimmed V and J ends, which lost 0 bases and 4 bases, there was a span of 8 bases. Germline CDR1 reads SGHRS; CDR2 reads YFSETQ. The CDR3 spans 13 residues. CDR3 in DNA: TGCGCCAGCAGCTTGGCGGCTAGTTACGAGCAGTACTTC. Its protein product is CASSLAASYEQYF.

The V call is TRBV5-4, the J call TRBJ2-1, with D possibly TRBD1 on 5 matching bases. Trimming stripped 0 bases from V and 4 bases from J, with 11 bases between. CDR1 and CDR2 from the germline V gene are SGHNT and YYREEE (reference sequence). The CDR3 length is 15 residues. The CDR3 coding sequence is TGTGCCAGCAGCTTGGATGCAGGGAAGTACAATGAGCAGTTCTTC. It codes for CASSLDAGKYNEQFF. Drawing the rest from reference TRBV5-4 and TRBJ2-1, the complete variable domain is ETGVTQSPTHLIKTRGQQVTLRCSSQSGHNTVSWYQQALGQGPQFIFQYYREEENGRGNFPPRFSGLQFPNYSSELNVNALELDDSALYLCASSLDAGKYNEQFFGPGTRLTVL.

The chain combines TRBV19 with TRBJ1-2; D ambiguous. V was trimmed by 3 bases and J by 6 bases, leaving 11 bases between them. Germline V gene sequence: CDR1 LNHDA, CDR2 SQIVND (reference sequence). The CDR3 runs to 13 residues. DNA for the CDR3: TGTGCCAGTAGTATCGGAGAAGTAAATGGCTACACCTTC. Its translation: CASSIGEVNGYTF. The whole variable domain, remainder taken from reference TRBV19 and TRBJ1-2, is DGGITQSPKYLFRKEGQNVTLSCEQNLNHDAMYWYRQDPGQGLRLIYYSQIVNDFQKGDIAEGYSVSREKKESFPLTVTSAQKNPTAFYLCASSIGEVNGYTFGSGTRLTVV.

The V and J genes are TRBV5-4 and TRBJ2-7; 9 positions match TRBD2. Germline loops: CDR1 SGHNT, CDR2 YYREEE (reference sequence). The trim removed 4 bases at V and 6 bases at J, leaving 2 bases unmatched. The CDR3 runs to 12 residues. CDR3 region: CASSRAGGEQYF. CDR3 in DNA: TGTGCCAGCAGCCGAGCGGGAGGCGAGCAGTACTTC.

V is TRBV5-1 and J is TRBJ1-1; D is undetermined. The CDR3 totals 12 residues. Germline V gene lookup returns CDR1 SGHRS and CDR2 YFSETQ. V was cut by 7 bases and J by 0 bases, with 7 bases left in between. The CDR3 DNA is TGCGCCAGCGGGGAGGTGAACACTGAAGCTTTCTTT. Its protein product is CASGEVNTEAFF.